This is a list of T cell receptor beta chains from one sample in a study of T cell responses to AZD1222 COVID-19 vaccine. This table comes from immunoSEQ multiplex PCR, and its TCRdb copy is limited to in-frame clones, with some not included. The data show over 120,000 clones, about 93% seen once. Sequenced material: peripheral blood, taken on day 0 of AZD1222 vaccination. Receptors originate from an adult in good health. Each CDR3 is given with its conserved first and last residue. The D gene is left open where the match is weak. Clone sizes are given selectively: once, few, many, or a class where the clone is expanded.

size	V	length	D	J	CDR3	DNA
-	TRBV3-1/TRBV3-2	15	TRBD2	TRBJ2-2	CASSPSGRAAGELFF	TGTGCCAGCAGTCCTAGCGGGAGGGCCGCCGGGGAGCTGTTTTTT
-	TRBV5-1	14	TRBD2	TRBJ2-1	CASSRGLAGGYEFF	TGCGCCAGCAGCCGGGGACTAGCGGGAGGGTACGAGTTCTTC
-	TRBV28	17	-	TRBJ2-7	CASSLRPGRKDSYEQYF	TGTGCCAGCAGTTTGCGACCGGGACGGAAAGACTCCTACGAGCAGTACTTC
-	TRBV19	17	-	TRBJ2-5	CASTPAIDGTGEETQYF	TGTGCCAGTACCCCTGCTATAGACGGCACGGGGGAAGAGACCCAGTACTTC
-	TRBV10-3	11	-	TRBJ1-2	CAISGNYGYTF	TGTGCCATCAGTGGCAACTATGGCTACACCTTC
-	TRBV5-1	13	-	TRBJ1-6	CASSLGPNSPLHF	TGCGCCAGCAGCTTGGGCCCTAATTCACCCCTCCACTTT
once	TRBV29-1	13	-	TRBJ2-5	CSVATGPRETQYF	TGCAGCGTGGCTACAGGGCCTCGGGAGACCCAGTACTTC
-	TRBV7-2	15	TRBD2	TRBJ2-7	CASSLTSGTYYEQYF	TGTGCCAGCAGCCTCACTAGCGGGACATACTACGAGCAGTACTTC
-	TRBV6-5	14	-	TRBJ1-1	CATKGGTKSTEAFF	TGTGCCACCAAGGGGGGGACAAAGAGCACTGAAGCTTTCTTT
-	TRBV11-1	12	-	TRBJ2-7	CASSLAQGEQYF	TGTGCCAGCAGCTTAGCGCAAGGGGAGCAGTACTTC
-	TRBV21-1	14	-	TRBJ2-1	CASSKEATGYEQFF	TGTGCCAGCAGCAAAGAAGCGACAGGATATGAGCAGTTCTTC
-	TRBV3-1/TRBV3-2	16	-	TRBJ2-1	CASSPQQGLSYNEQFF	TGTGCCAGCAGCCCCCAACAGGGACTCTCCTACAATGAGCAGTTCTTC
once	TRBV6-5	15	TRBD1	TRBJ1-1	CASTPWTGENTEAFF	TGTGCCAGCACCCCTTGGACAGGGGAGAACACTGAAGCTTTCTTT
-	TRBV27	15	-	TRBJ2-6	CASSLGARGANVLTF	TGTGCCAGCAGTTTGGGGGCACGCGGGGCCAACGTCCTGACTTTC
-	TRBV5-6	13	-	TRBJ1-1	CASSLGRPPEAFF	TGTGCCAGCAGCTTGGGCAGGCCTCCTGAAGCTTTCTTT
once	TRBV10-3	13	TRBD1	TRBJ1-3	CAIGTAPGNTIYF	TGTGCCATCGGGACAGCTCCTGGAAACACCATATATTTT
-	TRBV27	13	-	TRBJ1-1	CASSLFSGTEAFF	TGTGCCAGCAGTTTATTCTCTGGAACTGAAGCTTTCTTT
-	TRBV30	15	TRBD1	TRBJ1-4	CAWAKPGQGSEKLFF	TGTGCCTGGGCTAAGCCGGGACAGGGCTCTGAAAAACTGTTTTTT
-	TRBV7-9	14	-	TRBJ1-1	CASSRGRSVTEAFF	TGTGCCAGCAGCCGTGGACGGAGTGTCACTGAAGCTTTCTTT
-	TRBV3-1/TRBV3-2	16	-	TRBJ2-2	CASSQEWLVNTGELFF	TGTGCCAGCAGCCAAGAGTGGCTAGTGAACACCGGGGAGCTGTTTTTT
-	TRBV7-3	13	-	TRBJ2-5	CASSLGVGQTQYF	TGTGCCAGCAGCTTAGGGGTGGGGCAGACCCAGTACTTC
-	TRBV5-1	14	-	TRBJ2-7	CASSLAGSSYEQYF	TGCGCCAGCAGCTTGGCAGGGAGCTCCTACGAGCAGTACTTC
-	TRBV3-1/TRBV3-2	13	-	TRBJ1-1	CASSQVPNTEAFF	TGTGCCAGCAGCCAAGTCCCGAACACTGAAGCTTTCTTT
-	TRBV15	13	-	TRBJ1-2	CATSRGLNYGYTF	TGTGCCACCAGCAGGGGACTTAACTATGGCTACACCTTC
-	TRBV5-4	14	-	TRBJ2-4	CASSLLGTKNIQYF	TGTGCCAGCAGCTTGTTAGGAACCAAAAACATTCAGTACTTC
-	TRBV4-1	14	-	TRBJ2-1	CASSQGVRGNEQFF	TGCGCCAGCAGCCAAGGGGTGAGGGGGAATGAGCAGTTCTTC
-	TRBV20-1	14	-	TRBJ2-1	CSASAGGVYNEQFF	TGCAGTGCTAGTGCTGGCGGAGTCTACAATGAGCAGTTCTTC
-	TRBV15	14	-	TRBJ1-4	CATSREATNEKLFF	TGTGCCACCAGCAGAGAGGCAACTAATGAAAAACTGTTTTTT
-	TRBV2	12	-	TRBJ2-1	CASSEDRDPQFF	TGTGCCAGCAGTGAAGACCGGGACCCTCAGTTCTTC
-	TRBV5-5	12	-	TRBJ2-3	CASSLSLDTQYF	TGTGCCAGCAGCTTGAGTTTAGATACGCAGTATTTT
-	TRBV7-6	17	TRBD2	TRBJ2-3	CASSLLAGEGRTDTQYF	TGTGCCAGCAGCTTACTAGCGGGAGAGGGACGCACAGATACGCAGTATTTT
few	TRBV15	12	-	TRBJ1-2	CATSRNYYGYTF	TGTGCCACCTCCCGGAATTACTATGGCTACACCTTC
-	TRBV3-1/TRBV3-2	15	-	TRBJ2-3	CASSRGDRHTDTQYF	TGTGCCAGCAGCCGGGGGGACAGACACACAGATACGCAGTATTTT
-	TRBV28	18	-	TRBJ1-4	CASSSITQHGGTNEKLFF	TGTGCCAGCAGTTCAATAACACAGCACGGGGGCACTAATGAAAAACTGTTTTTT
-	TRBV11-2	15	-	TRBJ2-1	CASSLGLAVYNEQFF	TGTGCCAGCAGCTTAGGGCTAGCAGTCTACAATGAGCAGTTCTTC
-	TRBV2	14	-	TRBJ1-4	CASRENSGNEKLFF	TGTGCCAGCAGGGAGAACTCTGGGAATGAAAAACTGTTTTTT
-	TRBV7-2	16	-	TRBJ2-3	CASSLEGALAADTQYF	TGTGCCAGCAGCTTAGAAGGGGCCCTCGCCGCAGATACGCAGTATTTT
-	TRBV29-1	14	-	TRBJ1-1	CSVEGPGIDTEAFF	TGCAGCGTTGAAGGACCAGGGATAGACACTGAAGCTTTCTTT
-	TRBV9	14	-	TRBJ2-1	CASSVPSVDNEQFF	TGTGCCAGCAGCGTACCTAGCGTCGACAATGAGCAGTTCTTC
-	TRBV27	14	TRBD2	TRBJ2-7	CASSSLAGGYEQYF	TGTGCCAGCAGTTCGCTAGCGGGAGGCTACGAGCAGTACTTC
-	TRBV19	14	TRBD1	TRBJ1-3	CASFETGTGNTIYF	TGTGCCAGCTTTGAGACAGGGACTGGAAACACCATATATTTT
-	TRBV5-1	15	TRBD1	TRBJ2-3	CASSRGQGGPDTQYF	TGCGCCAGCAGCCGTGGACAGGGAGGACCAGATACGCAGTATTTT
-	TRBV7-9	15	TRBD1	TRBJ1-6	CASIRTGGLNSPLHF	TGTGCCAGCATCCGGACAGGGGGCTTGAATTCACCCCTCCACTTT
-	TRBV10-2	15	TRBD2	TRBJ2-1	CASSKLAAAYNEQFF	TGCGCCAGCAGTAAACTAGCGGCAGCCTACAATGAGCAGTTCTTC
-	TRBV5-1	14	-	TRBJ2-3	CASSLASSEDTQYF	TGCGCCAGCAGCTTGGCTTCTAGTGAAGATACGCAGTATTTT
-	TRBV5-8	18	TRBD1	TRBJ2-1	CASRYRDRGDFSYNEQFF	TGTGCCAGCAGATACCGGGACAGGGGGGATTTCAGTTACAATGAGCAGTTCTTC